This T cell receptor (beta chain) was recorded in a study of regulatory T cells in long-lasting Graves disease (dated by TCRdb to about 2021). In the study overall: In the newly diagnosed Graves' disease group, patients had been taking antithyroid drugs for less than 3 months. Peripheral blood TCR sequencing and RNA sequencing compared persistent Graves' disease patients with newly diagnosed Graves' disease patients. The study was conducted in China and was registered as a clinical trial. A total of around 35 samples were covered by TCR sequencing, comprising around 13 persistent and around 20 newly diagnosed Graves' disease patients.

Interpreted using the paper, the time point label stands for: newly diagnosed GD, antithyroid drugs for less than 3 months. RNA was extracted from PBMCs in TRIzol for both TCR sequencing and RNA sequencing. Graves' disease was diagnosed according to American Thyroid Association guidelines. Patients were recruited from an endocrinology department in Xi'an, China. From each patient, 8 to 10 milliliters of peripheral blood was collected into an EDTA anticoagulant tube. Ficoll Paque Plus density gradient separation was used to isolate PBMCs, and no further T cell sorting was done. An Agilent 2100 Bioanalyzer and agarose gel were used to check RNA quality, while a NanoDrop 2000 measured RNA concentration. This clonotype came up a few times. No cognate antigen has been identified for it. No quality values exist for individual bases; no much larger clone is one base distant. For CDR1 and CDR2, the germline V gene lists SGHDN and FVKESK. Cut back by 3 bases and 5 bases, the V and J ends lie 17 bases apart. The CDR3 holds 15 amino acids from the cysteine to the phenylalanine. Only the CDR3 part of the read is kept: 45 bases, read in frame from the first base.

Libraries were built with multiplex PCR. These reads were obtained on an Illumina HiSeq 4000. TCR beta libraries were built with iRepertoire HTBI primers and Arm-PCR amplification of CDR3 regions. Before sequencing, the PCR products underwent gel purification. The original pipeline was this. Gene usage analysis of CDR3 amino acid clonotypes relied on the approximately 60 TRBV and 13 to 15 TRBJ segments identified across samples. COPE and FqMerger were used to merge the filtered high-quality paired reads into contigs. BLAST was used to align contigs to the IMGT TRBV, TRBD and TRBJ reference genes, and CDR3 was defined following IMGT. Any clonotype with a frequency above 0.1% was counted as a highly expanded clone. Repertoire diversity was measured by Shannon entropy, and V-J evenness by the Gini coefficient. A clonotype was considered public if more than one individual shared it. Through fastp at Q25 and MiXCR, TCRdb rebuilt clones from the public reads, retaining in-frame beta chains. Entries are consolidated by CDR3 protein sequence, retaining the most common genes and DNA. The V and J calls were not made by the authors but by TCRdb's processing. The sample data list hundreds of thousands of distinct CDR3 sequences, and roughly a sixth of these were observed just once. The top ten constitute roughly 30% of the sample.

What the work shows at the level of the full study, not this receptor alone: As a limitation, the authors acknowledged that the small sample size may reduce accuracy. Because the primary lesion, thyroid tissue, could not be accessed, the study looked at peripheral blood alone. Compared with newly diagnosed patients, patients with persistent Graves' disease had lower TCR Shannon entropy and fewer highly expanded clones, which suggests clonal expansion. Preferential use of TRBV28, TRBJ1-2 and TRBJ2-5 was observed in persistent disease, whereas TRBV20-1 and TRBJ2-1 were favored in newly diagnosed disease. Sequencing and analysis were limited to the TCR beta chain. Persistent patients shared more public clonotypes among themselves (around 3,000) than newly diagnosed patients did (over 950).

The sample also formed part of further work on T cells in Graves' hyperthyroidism and ophthalmopathy. The second study also describes: Stable Graves' hyperthyroidism was defined as no progression to ophthalmopathy during 18 months of follow-up. Hyperthyroidism patients were aged 18 to 65 years and newly diagnosed, with disease duration of less than 2 months. Any patient with an uncontrolled infection, another autoimmune disease, pregnancy or lactation was excluded. Diagnoses were established on the basis of clinical symptoms, serum thyroxine and TRAb, thyroid ultrasound, and orbital computed tomography. For the first round of RT-PCR on the TCR CDR3, the HTBI primer set was used together with the Qiagen OneStep RT-PCR kit. Blood samples also contained most of the expanded thyroid clonotypes (frequency above 0.001), which suggests that blood repertoires may reflect thyroid immune responses. In cross-validation, a model built on a 13 V-J signature told ophthalmopathy apart from stable hyperthyroidism with over 85% sensitivity and around 81% specificity, and in testing the same model reached 80%/75%. In validation, the model predicted progression to ophthalmopathy a median of about 6.8 months before onset, with roughly 70% sensitivity and about 72% specificity. To identify TCR V-J signatures that set the groups apart, the researchers used a discovery cohort of about a hundred patients, made up of some 41 with Graves' ophthalmopathy and 57 with stable Graves' hyperthyroidism. Prospective prediction of ophthalmopathy was tested in an independent validation cohort of approximately 19 hyperthyroidism patients and 15 to 17 patients who later progressed to ophthalmopathy. The approximately 90 discovery patients were divided at random into training and test sets in a 7:3 ratio. Thyroid tissue and blood T-cell repertoires from more than 5 Graves' hyperthyroidism patients were also compared in the study. After blood sampling, hyperthyroidism patients were treated with methimazole at a starting dose of 30 mg daily, and ophthalmopathy patients were treated with high-dose intravenous methylprednisolone. Libraries were constructed in a second round of multiplex PCR, after which size selection and purification were performed. Sequencing of the libraries was done on an Illumina HiSeq2000 using paired-end 100 bp reads. Raw data were processed with SOAPnuke, discarding reads with adapters, uncalled bases, mean Phred below 15, or no exact constant-primer or identifier match. High-quality paired reads were merged using COPE v1.2.5, and each unique nucleotide sequence was defined as a clonotype. Clonotypes were aligned to IMGT TRBV, TRBD and TRBJ reference segments using MiTCR v1.1. Analysis was restricted to V-J combinations with a frequency above 0.0001, which covered over 98% of repertoires. A TCS score was defined as the ratio of F50 (clonal expansion) to E x V (chaos), with BLOSUM62-based TCRdist applied between CDR3 peptides within each V-J. Welch's t-statistics and random forest reduced just over 500 V-J features to about 12, which were used in a naive Bayes classifier (R e1071). Sample size was not statistically predetermined, and blinding of investigators to group allocation was not performed. TCR Vbeta CDR3 sequencing of roughly 140 peripheral blood samples (43 ophthalmopathy, roughly 74 hyperthyroidism and roughly 17 progressor patients) is reported in the paper.

Sequencing was performed on peripheral blood mononuclear cells (PBMCs), taken at new diagnosis, from a patient treated with antithyroid drugs. The source of this sequence is a man aged 35 to 55 with Graves disease. Donor details come from another sample of the same person, matched by shared clones. The rearrangement combines TRBV14 with TRBJ2-7; the D gene is possibly TRBD1, with 8 bases matching. CDR3 protein: CASSHLTGGGDEQYF. The DNA sequence is given as TGTGCCAGCAGCCACTTAACAGGGGGGGGAGACGAGCAGTACTTC.